This entry lists 21 T cell receptor beta chains sequenced from one sample in a study of identical twins. One entry per CDR3 protein, called by TCRdb with MiXCR from the 5' RACE reads. This sample has a few hundred thousand distinct CDR3 sequences, with around a tenth found just once. These data are also associated with another study on yellow fever vaccine responses in identical twins.

Sequenced input: PBMCs. The receptors were gathered from a young woman in good health.

This clonotype turned up a few times. The V and J genes are TRBV29-1 and TRBJ2-1; 7 nucleotides align to TRBD1. V shed 7 bases and J 16 bases; nucleotides not matched to a gene: 16. The length of the CDR3 is 12 residues. Germline V gives CDR1 SQVTM, CDR2 ANQGSEA. CDR3 amino acids: CSARQGALFQFF. In nucleotides, the CDR3 is TGCAGCGCCAGACAGGGTGCCCTCTTTCAATTCTTC.

The chain uses TRBV25-1 and TRBJ2-4; 9 bases align to TRBD1. The CDR3 extends over 12 amino acids. J was trimmed by 8 bases and V by 8 bases; bases with no gene match: 4. Germline CDR1 and CDR2: MGHDK and SYGVNS. CDR3 region: CASGTGTDIQYF. In DNA form, the CDR3 reads TGTGCCAGCGGGACAGGGACTGACATTCAGTACTTC. Variable domain in full (rest from reference TRBV25-1 and TRBJ2-4): EADIYQTPRYLVIGTGKKITLECSQTMGHDKMYWYQQDPGMELHLIHYSYGVNSTEKGDLSSESTVSRIRTEHFPLTLESARPSHTSQYLCASGTGTDIQYFGAGTRLSVL.

The rearrangement joins TRBV10-3 to TRBJ2-1; D might be TRBD1 or TRBD2, each matching 6 bases. Between the trimmed V and J ends, which lost 8 bases and 7 bases, there was a span of 21 bases. In germline, CDR1 is ENHRY, CDR2 SYGVKD. The CDR3 is made up of 15 amino acids. DNA for the CDR3: TGTGCCATCGGAGGGGGGTCCCCCACCGGGAATGAGCAGTTCTTC. This codes for CAIGGGSPTGNEQFF.

This clonotype showed up many times. The chain joins TRBV7-2 to TRBJ2-2; 8 bases map to TRBD1. CDR1 is SGHTA and CDR2 is FQGNSA in the germline V gene. The CDR3 is 14 amino acids. J was trimmed by 5 bases and V by 7 bases; bases with no gene match: 6. CDR3 protein: CASNQGARTGELFF. CDR3 coding DNA: TGTGCCAGCAACCAGGGGGCTAGGACCGGGGAGCTGTTTTTT.

This clonotype has a count of ten or more. The chain combines TRBV5-6 with TRBJ2-1; TRBD1 or TRBD2 may be the D gene (5 bases each). The CDR3 extends over 15 amino acids. Germline-derived CDR1 and CDR2 are SGHDT and YYEEEE. The ends were cut back, 2 bases at V and 0 bases at J, with 9 bases in the middle. Written as DNA, the CDR3 is TGTGCCAGCAGCTTCAGGGAGAGCTCCTACAATGAGCAGTTCTTC. The encoded protein is CASSFRESSYNEQFF.

This clonotype showed up just a few times. The V and J genes are TRBV5-1 and TRBJ2-7, with D possibly matching TRBD1 (6 bases). Trimming took off 3 bases at V and 3 bases at J, with 16 bases between the two ends. The CDR3 consists of 15 residues. CDR1 SGHRS and CDR2 YFSETQ come from the germline V gene. The CDR3 DNA reads TGCGCCAGCAGCTCCTTGACAGGCGACTACTACGAGCAGTACTTC. It yields the protein CASSSLTGDYYEQYF. The whole variable domain, remainder taken from reference TRBV5-1 and TRBJ2-7, is KAGVTQTPRYLIKTRGQQVTLSCSPISGHRSVSWYQQTPGQGLQFLFEYFSETQRNKGNFPGRFSGRQFSNSRSEMNVSTLELGDSALYLCASSSLTGDYYEQYFGPGTRLTVT.

This clonotype has just a few counts. The chain employs TRBV12-3 or TRBV12-4 and TRBJ1-4, with 7 bases lining up with TRBD1. The CDR3 runs to 15 residues. V was clipped by 5 bases and J by 5 bases; unmatched bases: 8. CDR3 sequence reads: CASSLRQGLNEKLFF. The CDR3 DNA follows: TGTGCCAGCAGTCTTAGACAGGGCTTAAATGAAAAACTGTTTTTT.

The V and J genes are TRBV29-1 and TRBJ2-7; D is unclear. Germline V gene data show CDR1 as SQVTM and CDR2 as ANQGSEA. CDR3 length: 15 residues. V lost 1 base, J lost 0 bases, and 13 bases lay in between. As DNA, the CDR3 is TGCAGCGTTGAAGGGCAGGCCTTCCCCTCCTACGAGCAGTACTTC. Translated, it gives CSVEGQAFPSYEQYF.

V and J are TRBV5-6 and TRBJ1-3; 9 bases map to TRBD1. CDR3 length: 15 amino acids. J lost 0 bases, V lost 3 bases, and 1 base had no gene match. Germline CDR1 SGHDT, CDR2 YYEEEE. The chain's CDR3 is CASSWGQGSGNTIYF. CDR3 nucleotide sequence: TGTGCCAGCAGCTGGGGACAGGGCTCTGGAAACACCATATATTTT.

This clonotype showed up many times. The chain uses TRBV3-1 and TRBJ2-2; 10 bases align to TRBD1. The CDR3 contains 13 residues. CDR1 is LGHDT, CDR2 YNNKEL, per germline (reference sequence). After removal of 8 bases from V and 9 bases from J, the junction contained 6 bases not matched to a gene. In nucleotides, the CDR3 is TGTGCCAGCGGGACAGGGGACCGTTGGGAGCTGTTTTTT. Amino acids: CASGTGDRWELFF.

This clonotype has more than one count but fewer than ten. V and J are TRBV4-3 and TRBJ2-1; D might be TRBD1 (6 bases). With 0 bases removed from V and 5 bases from J, the gap between germline ends came to 14 bases. This CDR3 contains 16 residues. The germline V gene has CDR1 LGHNA and CDR2 YSLEER. CDR3 region: CASSQEGARVNNEQFF. The CDR3 region has the DNA TGCGCCAGCAGCCAAGAGGGGGCCCGGGTCAACAATGAGCAGTTCTTC.

This clonotype has a count of ten or more. The V call is TRBV29-1, the J call TRBJ1-1; TRBD1 matches at 7 bases. This CDR3 comprises 12 residues. J lost 5 bases, V lost 7 bases, and 7 bases had no gene match. Looked up from germline, CDR1 is SQVTM and CDR2 is ANQGSEA. CDR3 DNA: TGCAGCGCCAAGACAGGGAGGACTGAAGCTTTCTTT. It specifies CSAKTGRTEAFF. Full variable domain (outside the CDR3, taken from reference TRBV29-1 and TRBJ1-1): SAVISQKPSRDICQRGTSLTIQCQVDSQVTMMFWYRQQPGQSLTLIATANQGSEATYESGFVIDKFPISRPNLTFSTLTVSNMSPEDSSIYLCSAKTGRTEAFFGQGTRLTVV.

This clonotype was recorded at least ten times. The chain employs TRBV13 and TRBJ2-3; no clear D gene. Germline V gives CDR1 PRHDT, CDR2 FYEKMQ (reference sequence). V was pared by 3 bases and J by 5 bases, with 9 bases between. The CDR3 extends over 13 amino acids. CDR3 in DNA: TGTGCCAGCAGCTTTGACGGCAAAGATACGCAGTATTTT. Translation gives CASSFDGKDTQYF.

Comments on this clonotype: A much more abundant neighbour one base away suggests this may be a read error. This chain joins TRBV5-1 and TRBJ2-2; 8 bases are shared with TRBD2. This CDR3 contains 16 residues. V dropped 2 bases and J dropped 0; count of bases not matched to a gene: 3. Per germline, CDR1 SGHRS and CDR2 YFSETQ. CDR3 in amino acids: CASSFAGGANTGELFF. CDR3 coding DNA: TGCGCCAGCAGCTTTGCGGGGGGCGCGAACACCGGGGAGCTGTTTTTT. Using reference TRBV5-1 and TRBJ2-2 for the parts outside the CDR3, the full variable domain is KAGVTQTPRYLIKTRGQQVTLSCSPISGHRSVSWYQQTPGQGLQFLFEYFSETQRNKGNFPGRFSGRQFSNSRSEMNVSTLELGDSALYLCASSFAGGANTGELFFGEGSRLTVL.

This chain links TRBV20-1 with TRBJ2-1; 9 positions match TRBD1. This CDR3 contains 16 residues. Germline V CDR1 and CDR2: DFQATT, SNEGSKA (reference sequence). V was pared by 0 bases and J by 9 bases, with 12 bases of the junction left unmatched. This CDR3 is CSAREVGTGIGSEQFF. CDR3 nucleotides: TGCAGTGCTAGAGAGGTTGGGACAGGGATTGGGAGTGAGCAGTTCTTC.

This clonotype was seen only a few times. The rearrangement links TRBV11-2 to TRBJ2-2, with D maybe TRBD2 (6 bases). V lost 0 bases to trimming and J lost 5 bases, with 13 bases between them. In germline, CDR1 is SGHAT, CDR2 FQNNGV. The CDR3 runs to 16 residues. CDR3 sequence: CASSLERASVTGELFF. The CDR3 nucleotides are TGTGCCAGCAGCTTAGAGAGGGCTAGCGTTACCGGGGAGCTGTTTTTT.

This clonotype was observed many times. V and J are TRBV15 and TRBJ1-3; D unclear. There are 15 residues in the CDR3. CDR1 LNHNV and CDR2 YYDKDF come from the germline V gene (reference sequence). V shed 0 bases and J shed 5 bases, with 11 bases lying between them. In DNA form, the CDR3 reads TGTGCCACCAGCAGAGATCGTGACACCCGAAACACCATATATTTT. Protein sequence: CATSRDRDTRNTIYF.

The V call is TRBV7-9, the J call TRBJ2-7; no reliable D call. The CDR3 contains 14 residues. The germline V gene encodes CDR1 SEHNR and CDR2 FQNEAQ (reference sequence). Trimming cost V 4 bases and J 6 bases, with 16 bases left between them. CDR3 protein: CASSWTSFDAEQYF. CDR3 nucleotides: TGTGCCAGCAGCTGGACGTCGTTTGACGCCGAGCAGTACTTC.

This clonotype was detected only a few times. The V gene is TRBV7-2, the J gene TRBJ2-3; TRBD2 agrees at 10 bases. The V gene's germline CDR1 is SGHTA and CDR2 FQGNSA. This CDR3 region has 14 residues. V shed 5 bases and J 12 bases; nucleotides not matched to a gene: 11. Here the CDR3 reads CASSGSISGGVQYF. Written as DNA, the CDR3 is TGTGCCAGCAGCGGGAGCATCAGCGGGGGGGTTCAGTATTTT.

This sequence joins TRBV29-1 and TRBJ2-1; no definite D call. V shed 2 bases and J shed 6 bases, with 2 bases lying between them. CDR1 and CDR2 (germline): SQVTM, ANQGSEA. The CDR3 has 10 amino acids. CDR3 DNA: TGCAGCGTTGAAAGCAATGAGCAGTTCTTC. Amino acids: CSVESNEQFF.

This clonotype was seen ten or more times. This CDR3 reads CASKGSTDTQYF. CDR3 nucleotide sequence: TGTGCCAGCAAGGGGAGCACAGATACGCAGTATTTT. This chain uses TRBV27 with TRBJ2-3; TRBD1 is a possible D gene (5 bases). V shed 7 bases and J shed 0 bases, with 5 bases lying between them. The CDR3 is 12 residues long. Germline V gene data show CDR1 as MNHEY and CDR2 as SMNVEV (reference sequence).